The sequence of this T cell receptor (beta chain) was determined in a study of blood T cells in healthy people across ages. Through a sample-barcoded 5' primer and a J-beta primer mix, a second PCR was run for roughly 7 to 11 cycles. From the 5' RACE reads, TCRdb called clonotypes with MiXCR, one entry per CDR3 protein. The table has 780,000 or so distinct CDR3 sequences, about 53% seen once. Findings and limits, study-wide: CMV status of donors was unknown, possibly confounding expanded clonotype changes.

The CDR3 sequence is 17 residues long. CDR1 and CDR2 from the germline V gene are SGHRS and YFSETQ. The junction had 10 bases not matched to a gene; V was cut back by 4 bases and J by 8 bases. All donors came from Russia, were Caucasian and healthy, and spanned ages 6 to 90. Each sample gave at least 7 million isolated PBMCs. Comments on this clonotype: The antigen is undetermined.

Sequenced material: blood. The rearrangement joins TRBV5-1 to TRBJ2-1; 15 bases are a match to TRBD2. The TCR sequence derives from a man aged 80 or over in good health. The CDR3 coding sequence is TGCGCCAGCAGCCCAGGACTAGCGGGAGGGCCTGGTTATGAGCAGTTCTTC. Protein product: CASSPGLAGGPGYEQFF.